The following is a T cell receptor (beta chain) sequence with its context. The record originates from a study of blood T cell repertoires in COVID-19. Looking at the study overall: Sample material is recorded as cDNA or gDNA derived from T cells, B-cell-depleted T cells, or PBMCs.

In the authors' workflow: Reference gene primer amplification gave estimated nucleated cell counts. Some clones are missing from TCRdb's copy, which holds only in-frame ones; the method was immunoSEQ multiplex PCR. V, J and clone size were drawn from that table, and D and trimming were deduced from the DNA. The sample holds 95,000 to 150,000 clones, more than 75% seen once. Per the germline V gene, CDR1 is SQVTM and CDR2 is ANQGSEA. This CDR3 has 13 amino acids. Material for sequencing was peripheral blood. This TCR derives from a man aged 55 to 70 with acute or convalescent COVID-19. The genes are TRBV29-1 and TRBJ2-3; 9 bases agree with TRBD2. CDR3 sequence: CSSSGGRGDTQYF. CDR3 nucleotides: TGCTCCTCATCCGGCGGGAGGGGCGATACGCAGTATTTT.